This TCR beta chain was captured by sequencing in a study of cytomegalovirus exposure and HLA in healthy donors. Overall study findings and caveats: Later analysis found that TCR beta chains associated with HLA were more clonally expanded than other, equally common chains. In a later analysis, several top co-occurrence clusters appeared linked to parvovirus B19, influenza, CMV and Epstein-Barr virus. Later analysis showed TCR association rates varying by HLA locus, highest for DRB1 and lowest for HLA-C.

PCR amplification relied on 60 Vbeta primers (plus 13 Jbeta primers). In the original workflow: There were tens of millions of unique TCR beta chains by a later count, and some 11 million of them were shared. Here immunoSEQ multiplex PCR was the method, and the copy in TCRdb shows in-frame clones only, minus some. D and trimming come from the DNA, and the V and J calls and clone size come from that table. Recorded for this sample: around 51,000 clones. This CDR3 spans 17 amino acids. CDR1 is MRHNA and CDR2 is SNTAGT in the germline V gene. V shed 2 bases, J shed 4 bases, and the junction held 7 bases outside the gene matches. Comments on this clone: Its antigen is still unknown.

This sequence was found in a woman in her forties in good health and CMV-seronegative. The chain carries TRBV6-4 and TRBJ1-3; 11 bases align to TRBD1. What was sequenced was PBMCs. The CDR3 sequence is CASSDITDRGQGNTIYF. The DNA of the CDR3 is TGTGCCAGCAGTGACATCACGGACAGGGGGCAAGGAAACACCATATATTTT.